A single sample is the source of the 21 T cell receptor beta chains below, sequenced in a study of blood T cell repertoires in COVID-19. Sequencing used immunoSEQ multiplex PCR; TCRdb keeps in-frame clones, though not all of them. The sample includes 150,000 or so clones, 82% of them seen just once. The specimen sequenced was peripheral blood. The receptor source for this set is a human donor with acute or convalescent COVID-19. The donor label of this sample is uncertain.

This clone was observed a handful of times. This chain joins TRBV10-3 and TRBJ1-2, with D hard to call. V lost 0 bases and J lost 5, with 10 bases in between. CDR3 length: 14 residues. Germline lookup yields CDR1 ENHRY and CDR2 SYGVKD. The CDR3 DNA sequence: TGTGCCATCAGTGAGTCGTTGGCAGATTATGGCTACACCTTC. Its protein product is CAISESLADYGYTF.

The rearrangement links TRBV7-3 to TRBJ2-2, with a weak D call TRBD2 (6 bases). The CDR3 length is 16 residues. Germline CDR1 SGHTA, CDR2 FQGTGA. V dropped 1 base and J dropped 5 bases, with 14 bases sitting between them. Here the CDR3 reads CASSLMGRTSTGELFF. The CDR3 region has the DNA TGTGCCAGCAGCTTAATGGGGAGGACGTCTACCGGGGAGCTGTTTTTT.

This chain joins TRBV5-4 and TRBJ1-2; TRBD1 might be the D (6 bases). V gave up 1 base and J gave up 8 bases, with 12 bases separating them. The germline CDR1 and CDR2 sequences are SGHNT and YYREEE (reference sequence). The CDR3 is 13 amino acids. The CDR3 sequence is CASSLTGQRGYTF. The DNA of the CDR3 is TGTGCCAGCAGCTTGACAGGGCAAAGGGGCTACACCTTC. Looking up the rest from reference TRBV5-4 and TRBJ1-2 gives the full variable domain: ETGVTQSPTHLIKTRGQQVTLRCSSQSGHNTVSWYQQALGQGPQFIFQYYREEENGRGNFPPRFSGLQFPNYSSELNVNALELDDSALYLCASSLTGQRGYTFGSGTRLTVV.

In this sample, this clone turned up once. V and J are TRBV9 and TRBJ1-1; a weak D match, TRBD1 (6 bases). The CDR3 loop spans 14 amino acids. V shed 0 bases and J shed 2 bases, with 8 bases lying between them. The germline V gene has CDR1 SGDLS and CDR2 YYNGEE. In DNA, the CDR3 is TGTGCCAGCAGCGTAGGCAGGGGTAACACTGAAGCTTTCTTT. Amino acids: CASSVGRGNTEAFF.

The chain couples TRBV10-2 to TRBJ1-6, with D unresolved. The germline gives CDR1 WSHSY, CDR2 SAAADI. Trimming shortened V by 3 bases and J by 0 bases, and 15 bases separated the two germline ends. This CDR3 comprises 18 residues. The CDR3 coding sequence is TGCGCCAGCAGTGACGTCAACCGGGAGAGCTCCTATAATTCACCCCTCCACTTT. It translates to CASSDVNRESSYNSPLHF.

The chain recombines TRBV5-1 with TRBJ1-1, with D uncertain. Trimming removed 4 bases at V and 4 bases at J, with 14 bases between. This CDR3 has 14 amino acids. The V gene's germline CDR1 is SGHRS and CDR2 YFSETQ. The CDR3 here is CASSAGPEGTEAFF. The CDR3 DNA reads TGCGCCAGCAGCGCGGGTCCAGAGGGCACTGAAGCTTTCTTT.

J is TRBJ2-3 and V is TRBV7-2; D gene uncertain. The V end lost 0 bases, the J end lost 4 bases, and 5 bases lay between the germline ends. Germline V CDR1 and CDR2: SGHTA, FQGNSA. The CDR3 sequence is 13 residues long. CDR3 nucleotide sequence: TGTGCCAGCAGCTTAGCGTTAGCAGATACGCAGTATTTT. As protein: CASSLALADTQYF.

This clone was counted a few times. The gene calls are TRBV18 and TRBJ2-7, with D unresolved. Germline V gives CDR1 KGHSH, CDR2 LQKENI. Trimming took 5 bases from V and 0 from J, leaving 5 bases between them. The CDR3 is 12 residues long. CDR3 region: CASSATSYEQYF. DNA for the CDR3: TGTGCCAGCTCAGCTACCTCCTACGAGCAGTACTTC.

The chain is built from TRBV7-9 and TRBJ1-2; 7 bases agree with TRBD1. Trimming at V came to 5 bases and at J to 1 base, leaving 10 bases not matched to a gene. CDR3 length: 16 amino acids. Germline V gives CDR1 SEHNR, CDR2 FQNEAQ (reference sequence). The CDR3 loop reads CASSAPGQFFNYGYTF. CDR3 nucleotide sequence: TGTGCCAGCAGCGCGCCGGGACAGTTCTTTAACTATGGCTACACCTTC.

The V and J genes are TRBV6-2 or TRBV6-3 and TRBJ1-5, with D unresolved. The CDR3 extends over 13 amino acids. The V end was cut by 0 bases, the J end by 6 bases, with 6 bases between. CDR1 is MNHEY and CDR2 is SVGEGT in the germline V gene. The CDR3 DNA reads as TGTGCCAGCAGTTACTCGATAGTTCAGCCCCAGCATTTT. Amino acids: CASSYSIVQPQHF.

This chain uses TRBV6-5 with TRBJ1-2; possible D gene TRBD1, 6 bases. Looked up from germline, CDR1 is MNHEY and CDR2 is SVGAGI. The CDR3 spans 14 residues. V gave up 6 bases and J gave up 7 bases, with 18 bases separating them. CDR3 coding DNA: TGTGCCAGCAGGCGAGATCAGGGGTTAGTTGGCTACACCTTC. Translated: CASRRDQGLVGYTF.

The chain is built from TRBV30 and TRBJ1-5, with 9 bases aligning to TRBD1. Germline CDR1 and CDR2: GTSNPN and SVGIG (reference sequence). CDR3 length: 13 amino acids. The ends lost 5 bases at V and 7 bases at J; junction bases unmatched: 6. The DNA for the CDR3 is TGTGCCTGGGGGACAGGGTCTCGCCAGCCCCAGCATTTT. It is translated as CAWGTGSRQPQHF.

The chain recombines TRBV14 with TRBJ2-7; 12 bases match TRBD2. CDR1 SGHDN and CDR2 FVKESK come from the germline V gene. The CDR3 loop spans 15 amino acids. With V trimmed by 4 bases and J by 5 bases, 6 bases remained unmatched. CDR3: CASSLTSGGLHEQYF. DNA of the CDR3: TGTGCCAGCAGCCTTACTAGCGGGGGGCTTCACGAGCAGTACTTC. The variable domain in full, with the rest retrieved from reference TRBV14 and TRBJ2-7, is EAGVTQFPSHSVIEKGQTVTLRCDPISGHDNLYWYRRVMGKEIKFLLHFVKESKQDESGMPNNRFLAERTGGTYSTLKVQPAELEDSGVYFCASSLTSGGLHEQYFGPGTRLTVT.

The rearrangement uses TRBV11-2 and TRBJ2-7; TRBD1 agrees at 8 bases. Germline trimming cut 0 bases from V and 2 bases from J; bases unmatched to any gene: 3. CDR3 length: 15 residues. CDR1 is SGHAT and CDR2 is FQNNGV in the germline V gene. CDR3 in DNA: TGTGCCAGCAGCTTAGAACAGGGGGGCACCTACGAGCAGTACTTC. It specifies CASSLEQGGTYEQYF.

The chain joins TRBV27 to TRBJ2-7, with D tentatively TRBD1 (6 bases). Trimming stripped 8 bases from V and 9 bases from J, with 17 bases between. CDR3 size: 12 residues. Germline assignment: CDR1 MNHEY and CDR2 SMNVEV (reference sequence). Written as DNA, the CDR3 is TGTGCCAGCGGAGACAAGGGGGTAGGGCAGTACTTC. It is translated as CASGDKGVGQYF.

The chain recombines TRBV19 with TRBJ1-2, with D unclear. Trimming took off 5 bases at V and 10 bases at J, with 20 bases between the two ends. CDR1 and CDR2 (germline): LNHDA, SQIVND (reference sequence). The CDR3 runs to 14 residues. The CDR3 DNA reads TGTGCCAGTAGTGGTCAGGCCGCGGGATTCCCCTACACCTTC. Residues: CASSGQAAGFPYTF.

The chain is built from TRBV12-5 and TRBJ1-2; TRBD1 agrees at 9 bases. CDR1 is LGHNT, CDR2 FRNRAP, per germline. The trim removed 8 bases at V and 4 bases at J, leaving 17 bases unmatched. The CDR3 has 17 residues. CDR3 in DNA: TGTGCTAGTCGGAGGTTAGGACAGGGGTCCGTCGCCTATGGCTACACCTTC. Its protein product is CASRRLGQGSVAYGYTF.

The genes are TRBV2 and TRBJ2-5; 11 bases line up with TRBD2. J was trimmed by 1 base and V by 2 bases; bases with no gene match: 3. Germline CDR1 SNHLY, CDR2 FYNNEI. The CDR3 is made up of 16 amino acids. This CDR3 reads CASSERGLAVQETQYF. As DNA, the CDR3 is TGTGCCAGCAGTGAAAGGGGACTAGCGGTCCAAGAGACCCAGTACTTC. The variable domain in full, with the rest retrieved from reference TRBV2 and TRBJ2-5, is EPEVTQTPSHQVTQMGQEVILRCVPISNHLYFYWYRQILGQKVEFLVSFYNNEISEKSEIFDDQFSVERPDGSNFTLKIRSTKLEDSAMYFCASSERGLAVQETQYFGPGTRLLVL.

A few counts support this clone. The rearrangement links TRBV2 to TRBJ2-1, with D possibly TRBD1 on 6 matching bases. The V gene's germline CDR1 is SNHLY and CDR2 FYNNEI. This CDR3 spans 14 amino acids. The V and J ends lost 3 bases and 6 bases respectively, with 12 bases between them. CDR3 DNA: TGTGCCAGCAGTGACCTCGTACAGGGCAATGAGCAGTTCTTC. Translated, it gives CASSDLVQGNEQFF. Full variable domain (outside the CDR3, taken from reference TRBV2 and TRBJ2-1): EPEVTQTPSHQVTQMGQEVILRCVPISNHLYFYWYRQILGQKVEFLVSFYNNEISEKSEIFDDQFSVERPDGSNFTLKIRSTKLEDSAMYFCASSDLVQGNEQFFGPGTRLTVL.

J is TRBJ1-6 and V is TRBV3-1 (or the pseudogene TRBV3-2); a weak D match, TRBD1 (5 bases). The ends were cut back, 1 base at V and 8 bases at J, with 12 bases in the middle. From germline, CDR1 is LGHDT and CDR2 YNNKEL (reference sequence). The CDR3 runs 15 residues. The CDR3 reads CASSQVEMGHSPLHF. The CDR3 DNA is TGTGCCAGCAGCCAAGTGGAGATGGGGCATTCACCCCTCCACTTT.

This clone appeared a few times. The V call is TRBV19, the J call TRBJ1-2; TRBD1 agrees at 8 bases. The CDR3 consists of 15 residues. V was pared by 2 bases and J by 14 bases, with 16 bases of the junction left unmatched. CDR1 is LNHDA, CDR2 SQIVND, per germline (reference sequence). The CDR3 region is CASSIRSRDRPPSTF. CDR3 bases: TGTGCCAGTAGTATACGGTCCCGGGACAGGCCCCCTAGTACCTTC.